This entry features one T cell receptor beta chain sequence. V shed 5 bases, J shed 3 bases, and the junction held 6 bases outside the gene matches. Germline-derived CDR1 and CDR2 are KGHSH and LQKENI. The CDR3 is 14 amino acids. The data were obtained in a study of blood T cell repertoires in COVID-19. Clones were sequenced by immunoSEQ multiplex PCR, and TCRdb holds only the in-frame ones, with some missing. This table has about 320,000 clones, 70% to 90% appearing once. The chain couples TRBV18 to TRBJ1-1; 7 bases agree with TRBD1. The sequenced sample consisted of PBMCs or T cells enriched from blood (not recorded which). The clonotype comes from a woman aged 25 to 39 who had recovered from COVID-19. The CDR3 region has the DNA TGTGCCAGCTCAAGGAAGGGGGCGGACACTGAAGCTTTCTTT. It specifies CASSRKGADTEAFF.